The 9 T cell receptor beta chains below all came from one sample that was sequenced in a study of T cells after yellow fever vaccination. TCRdb reprocessed the 5' RACE reads with MiXCR, giving one entry per CDR3 protein. The sample yields about 320,000 distinct CDR3 sequences, around 11% seen once. The source material was CD4+ T cells sorted from PBMCs, sampled 45 days after the yellow fever booster vaccination. The source is a man younger than 35 who received the YFV17D yellow fever vaccine.

This CDR3 is CAISVGLQETQYF. The CDR3 bases are TGTGCCATCAGTGTGGGGCTACAAGAGACCCAGTACTTC. The V call is TRBV10-3, the J call TRBJ2-5; D is possibly TRBD1 (5 bases). V shed 4 bases and J shed 2 bases, with 8 bases lying between them. Germline values: CDR1 ENHRY, CDR2 SYGVKD. The CDR3 consists of 13 residues.

This clonotype has more than one count but fewer than ten. This rearrangement joins TRBV7-9 to TRBJ2-1; TRBD2 is a possible D gene (6 bases). V was pared by 1 base and J by 10 bases, with 17 bases between. This CDR3 contains 15 residues. Germline-derived CDR1 and CDR2 are SEHNR and FQNEAQ (reference sequence). The CDR3 here is CASSLGRSGGEEQFF. As DNA, the CDR3 is TGTGCCAGCAGCTTAGGTCGCTCGGGCGGGGAGGAGCAGTTCTTC.

The chain carries TRBV24-1 and TRBJ2-5, with D unclear. Trimming pared 4 bases from V and 5 bases from J, leaving 19 bases between. Germline V gene data show CDR1 as KGHDR and CDR2 as SFDVKD. There are 16 residues in the CDR3. DNA for the CDR3: TGTGCCACCAGTGACCCCTCAGTTAGGTCGGGCGAGACCCAGTACTTC. Encoded protein: CATSDPSVRSGETQYF.

The chain employs TRBV7-3 and TRBJ1-2, with 7 bases identical to TRBD1. The J segment lost 7 bases and the V segment lost 3 bases, leaving 5 bases of the junction unmatched. The V gene's germline CDR1 is SGHTA and CDR2 FQGTGA. CDR3 length equals 13 residues. The CDR3 protein is CASSFGGTAGYTF. In nucleotides, the CDR3 is TGTGCCAGCAGCTTTGGGGGGACAGCTGGCTACACCTTC.

This clonotype was found a few times. The V and J genes are TRBV28 and TRBJ1-4, with 7 bases that match TRBD1. J was trimmed by 5 bases and V by 2 bases; bases with no gene match: 2. From germline, CDR1 is MDHEN and CDR2 SYDVKM. The CDR3 is made up of 14 amino acids. CDR3 sequence (DNA): TGTGCCAGCAGTTTACCACAGGGGAATGAAAAACTGTTTTTT. Translation: CASSLPQGNEKLFF.

This clonotype was seen more than once but under ten times. The chain is built from TRBV18 and TRBJ2-3; a weak D match, TRBD2 (5 bases). V lost 6 bases, J lost 1 base, and 11 bases lay in between. Per the germline V gene, CDR1 is KGHSH and CDR2 is LQKENI. The CDR3 totals 14 residues. CDR3 DNA: TGTGCCAGCTCCCCGGACTTTGGCACAGATACGCAGTATTTT. It codes for CASSPDFGTDTQYF.

This clonotype has a handful of counts. This chain links TRBV9 with TRBJ1-6; 7 bases agree with TRBD1. The length of the CDR3 is 14 residues. The V and J ends lost 4 bases and 9 bases, in that order; junction bases with no gene match: 7. Germline CDR1 is SGDLS and CDR2 is YYNGEE. In DNA, the CDR3 is TGTGCCAGCAGCCCAGGACAGGAAAGTTCACCCCTCCACTTT. Protein product: CASSPGQESSPLHF.

This clonotype was recorded many times. The rearrangement joins TRBV5-1 to TRBJ2-3; D may be TRBD1 (6 bases). The V end was cut by 0 bases, the J end by 2 bases, with 16 bases between. This CDR3 has 17 amino acids. Per the germline V gene, CDR1 is SGHRS and CDR2 is YFSETQ. CDR3 residues: CASSLGRTGDNTDTQYF. The DNA for the CDR3 is TGCGCCAGCAGCTTGGGGCGGACTGGGGACAACACAGATACGCAGTATTTT.

Only one count was recorded for this clonotype. The chain uses TRBV2 and TRBJ1-2; D may be TRBD1 (5 bases). The V end was cut by 6 bases, the J end by 8 bases, with 16 bases between. Looked up from germline, CDR1 is SNHLY and CDR2 is FYNNEI. The CDR3 loop spans 13 amino acids. The CDR3 is CASSGAAGSGYTF. DNA of the CDR3: TGTGCCAGCAGCGGAGCTGCAGGGTCAGGCTACACCTTC. Combining the CDR3 with reference TRBV2 and TRBJ1-2 gives the whole variable domain EPEVTQTPSHQVTQMGQEVILRCVPISNHLYFYWYRQILGQKVEFLVSFYNNEISEKSEIFDDQFSVERPDGSNFTLKIRSTKLEDSAMYFCASSGAAGSGYTFGSGTRLTVV.